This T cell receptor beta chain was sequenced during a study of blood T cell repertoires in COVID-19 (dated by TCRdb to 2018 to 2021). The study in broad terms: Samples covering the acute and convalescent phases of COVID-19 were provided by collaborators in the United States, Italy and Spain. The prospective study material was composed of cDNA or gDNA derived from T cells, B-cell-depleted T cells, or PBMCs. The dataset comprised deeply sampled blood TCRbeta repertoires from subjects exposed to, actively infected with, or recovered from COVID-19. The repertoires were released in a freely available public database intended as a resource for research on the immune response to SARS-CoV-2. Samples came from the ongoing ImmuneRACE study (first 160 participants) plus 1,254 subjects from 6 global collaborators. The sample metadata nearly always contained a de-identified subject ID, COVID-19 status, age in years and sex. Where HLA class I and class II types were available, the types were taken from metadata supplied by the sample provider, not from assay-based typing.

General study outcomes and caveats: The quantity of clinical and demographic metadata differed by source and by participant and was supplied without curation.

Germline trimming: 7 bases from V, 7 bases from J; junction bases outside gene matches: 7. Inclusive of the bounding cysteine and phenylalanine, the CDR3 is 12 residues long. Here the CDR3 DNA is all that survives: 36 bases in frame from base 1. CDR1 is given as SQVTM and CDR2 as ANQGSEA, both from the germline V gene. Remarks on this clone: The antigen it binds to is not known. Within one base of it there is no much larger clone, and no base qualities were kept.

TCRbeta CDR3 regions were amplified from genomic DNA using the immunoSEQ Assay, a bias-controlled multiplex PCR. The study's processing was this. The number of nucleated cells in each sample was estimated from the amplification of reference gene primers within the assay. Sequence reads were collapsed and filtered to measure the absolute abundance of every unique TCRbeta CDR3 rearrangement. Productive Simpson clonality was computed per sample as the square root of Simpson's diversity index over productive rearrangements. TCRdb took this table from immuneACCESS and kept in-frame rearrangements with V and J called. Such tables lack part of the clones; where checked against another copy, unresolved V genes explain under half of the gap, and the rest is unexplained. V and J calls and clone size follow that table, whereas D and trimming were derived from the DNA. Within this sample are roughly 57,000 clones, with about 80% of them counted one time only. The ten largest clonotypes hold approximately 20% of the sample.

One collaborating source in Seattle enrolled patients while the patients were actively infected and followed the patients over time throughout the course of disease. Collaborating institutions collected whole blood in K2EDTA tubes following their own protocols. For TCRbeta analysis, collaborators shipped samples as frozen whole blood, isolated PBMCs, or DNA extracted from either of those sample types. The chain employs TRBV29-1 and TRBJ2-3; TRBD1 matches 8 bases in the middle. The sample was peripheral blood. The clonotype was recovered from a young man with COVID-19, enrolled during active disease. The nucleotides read TGCAGCGGCCGGGACAGGCCATATACGCAGTATTTT. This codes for CSGRDRPYTQYF.